The TCR beta chain under discussion was sequenced for a study of blood T cell repertoires in COVID-19. At the level of the study: Spain, Italy and the United States supplied samples that represented acute and convalescent COVID-19.

Patients at the Seattle site were enrolled during active infection and followed longitudinally. The CDR3 is 15 amino acids. Trimming cost V 1 base and J 4 bases, with 13 bases left between them. Germline-derived CDR1 and CDR2 are SGHAT and FQNNGV. This clone came up once. Study processing details: Estimation of nucleated cell counts relied on the amplification of reference gene primers. Measured with immunoSEQ multiplex PCR; TCRdb has only the in-frame clones, and not every one. D and trimming come from the DNA, and the V and J calls and clone size come from that table. This table has about 350,000 clones, roughly 90% appearing once.

The clonotype originates from a woman aged 55-75 years with COVID-19, enrolled during active disease. Sequencing input: peripheral blood. The chain links TRBV11-2 to TRBJ1-1; D gene ambiguous. CDR3 DNA: TGTGCCAGCAGCTTAGGAAGAGCGGGCCCCACTGAAGCTTTCTTT. As protein: CASSLGRAGPTEAFF.